The present T cell receptor beta chain was sequenced within a study of cytomegalovirus exposure and HLA in healthy donors (dated by TCRdb to about 2017). About the investigation overall: An earlier analysis of approximately 590 of the donors reported 250 to 300 Gb of sequence data and around 120 million unique TCR beta sequences from some 180 million T cells. An earlier analysis of more than 450 of the donors used high-throughput TCR beta sequencing to judge whether each TCR beta V gene segment behaved as functional or pseudogenic. The study aimed to test whether signatures of past pathogen exposure could be identified by cataloging public T cell receptors. Donor age, sex, ethnicity and CMV serostatus were collected together with the repertoire data. Every repertoire in the discovery cohort had been generated on one and the same sequencing platform. Across around 400 genotyped donors of the cohort, an average of roughly 230,000 unique TCR beta nucleotide sequences per donor were sequenced, and approximately 19% of those sequences were non-productive. The number of donors typed differed by locus, with about 629-630 for A, B, C, DRB1 and DQB1, 522 for DQA1, 600 to 610 for DPA1, and around 460 for DPB1. To study patterns of TCR occurrence, a later analysis re-analyzed previously published TCR beta repertoires from 666 donors and added high-resolution HLA genotyping. Roughly 310 gigabases of sequencing data and roughly 90 million unique TCR sequences were included in an early release covering roughly 600 HLA-typed donors. Among the roughly 400 genotyped donors, around 81% belonged to the genetic ancestry cluster associated with self-reported Caucasian donors. About five DR-DQ haplotypes were treated as single units for association and clustering because of strong linkage in the cohort. Besides the first cohort of around 670 subjects, a separate validation cohort made up of over 95 different subjects was used. The study profiled the T cell repertoires of approximately 700 subjects by immunosequencing and related them to cytomegalovirus serostatus. Rather than drawing on any new phenotypic data, the later analysis identified candidate immune exposures from TCR beta sequences and the way those sequences occurred across donors. Genome-wide SNP genotypes for about 65% of the 666 donors were used in a later genetic analysis, which treated that subset as a discovery cohort. To predict cytomegalovirus infection status, the study brought together high-throughput TCR immunosequencing, statistical association of individual TCRs with disease status, and machine learning. HLA typing covered class I and class II loci at four-digit resolution.

Turning to this clone: Which antigen it targets is not known. No much larger clone is present one base from it, and per-base qualities are unavailable.

Unmatched junction bases come to 14, with V trimmed by 4 bases and J by 6 bases. From the germline V gene, CDR1 is SGDLS and CDR2 is YYNGEE. The CDR3 covers 16 residues, taking in both the cysteine and the phenylalanine. The CDR3 DNA has 48 bases and is translated from base 1. Receptor amplification or capture employed the immunoSEQ multiplex PCR assay. A mixture of 60 forward primers for TCR Vbeta segments and 13 reverse primers for TCR Jbeta segments was used in the multiplex PCR. A multiplex PCR assay on genomic DNA amplified the CDR3 region of rearranged TCR beta genes. Amplified TCR beta libraries were sequenced as 87-base-pair reads on the Illumina HiSeq System. From the authors' description of their analysis: In a later analysis, about 80 million unique TCR beta chains were counted across the 500 to 850 repertoires, and around 10 million of these chains were shared by at least two donors. Raw reads were error-corrected and collapsed into unique sequences by a nearest-neighbor algorithm in which closely related sequences were merged to remove PCR and sequencing errors. To assign V, D and J gene segments, CDR3 sequences were aligned to IMGT reference sequences. Each retained sequence needed at least a six-nucleotide match to both a V gene segment and a J gene segment. A rearrangement was called productive if the CDR3 had no stop codons and remained in frame with V and J, and every other rearrangement was called non-productive. Following IMGT convention, CDR3 was defined as the stretch from the second conserved V-encoded cysteine up to the conserved J-encoded phenylalanine. The earlier analysis of about 610 of the donors excluded any sequence lacking an unambiguous match to a single V gene segment. In an earlier analysis of a few hundred of the donors, V segments were called functional above 56.7% productive rearrangements and were called segregating when the between-donor standard deviation exceeded 5%. A statistical classification framework was built to diagnose cytomegalovirus status from the catalog of TCR beta chain sequences. V and J gene assignment, in a later analysis, came from comparing TCR nucleotide sequences with IMGT/GENE-DB human TR gene sequences. A later analysis assigned CDR3 sequences and most-parsimonious VDJ recombination scenarios with the TCRdist pipeline. In a later analysis, each TCR beta chain was defined by its CDR3 amino acid sequence together with its V-gene family, and reads lacking a unique V-gene family were excluded. A later analysis removed nearly 600 highly shared, low-generation-probability nucleotide sequences to deal with suspected cross-contamination and a sequencing artifact. In a later analysis, a clonal expansion index for each public chain was calculated from normalized within-repertoire ranks of inferred template counts. In a later analysis, generation probabilities were computed using a VDJ recombination model fitted to out-of-frame rearrangements, and the results were checked against IGoR. Hypergeometric tests were used in a later analysis to score TCR-TCR, TCR-HLA and TCR-CMV co-occurrence, with a repertoire-size bias correction applied to the TCR pairs. False discovery rates were estimated in a later analysis by permuting HLA or CMV assignments 20 times. In a later analysis, co-occurring TCRs were grouped using DBSCAN, with TCRdist sequence similarity added in when clustering inside HLA-allele-positive subsets. Co-occurrence clustering excluded repertoires with fewer than 30,000 or more than 120,000 public chains, plus five with anomalous nucleotide sharing. TCRdb took over this immuneACCESS table, retaining in-frame rearrangements with V and J assigned. Such tables are incomplete; in checked studies, under half of the missing clones stem from an unresolved V gene, and the remainder is unexplained. The V and J calls and clone size come from that table; D and trimming were worked out from the DNA. The sample table records 150,000 or so clones; roughly 79% of these occur just once. Over 11% of the sample belongs to the ten largest clones.

What the work shows at the level of the full study, not this receptor alone: Most TCR sequences were observed very rarely across donors, whereas some public TCRs were present in many individuals. In an earlier analysis of 587 of the donors, most TCR beta V segments appeared in productive rearrangements about 87% or about 30% of the time, broadly matching IMGT annotations. Specific HLA alleles were associated with 16,951 TCR beta sequences at a false discovery rate of 0.05 in a later analysis. Correlated functional status among segregating V segments might reflect linkage disequilibrium, but an unknown experimental factor could not be ruled out. According to a later genetic analysis, donors in an Asian-associated ancestry cluster had fewer N-insertions in productive TCRs than the approximately 690-donor mean. Most CMV-associated TCR beta chains appeared to be HLA-restricted in a later analysis, and the HLA associations seemed to be driven largely by CMV exposure. A later analysis found that TCR association rates varied across HLA loci, with DRB1 alleles showing the most associated TCRs and HLA-C alleles the fewest. Because some donors lacked HLA typing at each locus, the association tests relied only on the typed subset. A total of some 180 TCR beta chains were listed by the study as associated with cytomegalovirus. A later analysis reported that several top co-occurrence clusters appeared linked to parvovirus B19, influenza, CMV and Epstein-Barr virus. The sequencing pipeline was judged likely to have produced a cluster of highly shared sequence variants as a technical artifact. Presence/absence analyses assumed roughly uniform sequencing depth across donors, an assumption that may not hold. Strong co-occurrence of HLA alleles, especially DR and DQ, made assigning TCR associations to individual alleles difficult. A further reported finding was that TCR beta sequences accurately predicted the HLA-A and HLA-B alleles for most subjects in the first cohort. The authors suggested that the approach could potentially be extended to other disease states and immunological phenotypes. Because the 87-base-pair reads could not distinguish some IMGT-functional V segments, including TRBV6-2 and TRBV6-3, those segments were excluded. Three of the identified cytomegalovirus-associated TCR beta chains were confirmed in vitro to be specific for cytomegalovirus antigens. A later genetic analysis associated a missense DCLRE1C variant with V-gene and J-gene trimming of TCR beta chains, and an independent cohort replicated the association. Because counts were too low, around 18 rarely observed V segments, including chromosome 9 orphons, were left out of the earlier analysis of approximately 500 of the donors. Immune exposure information for the cohort was limited to CMV serostatus. In a later analysis, HLA-associated TCR beta chains showed more clonal expansion and lower generation probabilities than non-associated chains that were equally common. The classifier was reported to diagnose cytomegalovirus status with high specificity and sensitivity in both the original and validation cohorts. Only TCR beta chains were sequenced in this cohort, and the absence of alpha or paired-chain data limited detectable features.

The cohort comprised some 730 healthy bone marrow donors. At the time of sampling, every cohort member was nominally healthy, though immune exposures that went unrecorded were likely present. The donor was CMV seropositive and belonged to the group of 270 or so seropositive cohort members. Each donor provided a peripheral blood sample, and peripheral blood mononuclear cells were used for TCR beta sequencing. Genomic DNA was extracted from the blood cell samples with the Qiagen DNeasy Blood Extraction Kit. The specimen sequenced was PBMCs. Recombination joined TRBV9 with TRBJ2-3, with 7 junctional bases fitting TRBD2. The clonotype comes from a man aged 50-59 years in good health and CMV-seropositive. CDR3 sequence: CASSRRLAPGLDTQYF. The bases read TGTGCCAGCAGCAGGCGACTAGCCCCCGGATTGGATACGCAGTATTTT.